This T cell receptor beta chain was identified during a study of CD8+ T cells in alopecia areata. RNA was isolated and reverse transcribed to cDNA, the sequencing template. The table came from immunoSEQ multiplex PCR; TCRdb's copy has only in-frame clones and leaves some out. The table records under 130,000 clones, roughly 50% of them present only once. This clone was recorded once. The antigen remains undetermined. Overall study findings and caveats: Across lesional scalp, and particularly alopecia totalis/universalis, clonality surpassed that of normal scalp. In scalp samples, resident alphabeta T cells of normal skin are also sequenced.

Separation by sorting yielded CD4+ and CD8+ T cells from PBMCs. The length of the CDR3 is 15 residues. Trimming at V came to 1 base and at J to 2 bases, leaving 5 bases not matched to a gene. The germline gives CDR1 SGHTA, CDR2 FQGNSA. Sequenced input: CD4+ T cells sorted from blood. The source is a human donor in good health. The chain has TRBV7-2 and TRBJ2-7; TRBD1 matches 7 bases. The CDR3 reads CASSLETGNTYEQYF. For the CDR3, the DNA is TGTGCCAGCAGCTTAGAGACAGGGAACACCTACGAGCAGTACTTC.